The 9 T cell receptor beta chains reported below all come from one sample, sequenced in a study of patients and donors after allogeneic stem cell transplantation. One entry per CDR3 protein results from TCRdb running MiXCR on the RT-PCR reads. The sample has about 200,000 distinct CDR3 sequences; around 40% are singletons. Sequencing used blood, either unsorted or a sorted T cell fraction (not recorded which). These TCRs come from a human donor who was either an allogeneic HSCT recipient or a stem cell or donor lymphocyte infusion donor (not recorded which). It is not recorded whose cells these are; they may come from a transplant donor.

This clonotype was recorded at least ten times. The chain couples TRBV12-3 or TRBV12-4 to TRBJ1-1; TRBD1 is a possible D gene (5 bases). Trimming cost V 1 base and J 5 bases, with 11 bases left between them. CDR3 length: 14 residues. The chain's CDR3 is CASSLGGMGTEAFF. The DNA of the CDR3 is TGTGCCAGCAGTTTAGGGGGCATGGGAACTGAAGCTTTCTTT.

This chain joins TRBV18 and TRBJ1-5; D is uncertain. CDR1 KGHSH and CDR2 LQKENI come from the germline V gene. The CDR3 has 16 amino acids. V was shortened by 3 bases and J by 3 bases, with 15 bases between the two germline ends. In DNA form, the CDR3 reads TGTGCCAGCTCACCCAATTCGGGGTTGAACAATCAGCCCCAGCATTTT. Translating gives CASSPNSGLNNQPQHF.

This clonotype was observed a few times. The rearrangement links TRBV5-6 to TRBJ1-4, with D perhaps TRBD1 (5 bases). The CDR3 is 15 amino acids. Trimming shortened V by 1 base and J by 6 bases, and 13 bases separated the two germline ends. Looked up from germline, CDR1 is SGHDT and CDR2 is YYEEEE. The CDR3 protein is CASSLQGGLYEKLFF. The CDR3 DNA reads TGTGCCAGCAGCTTGCAGGGCGGCCTTTATGAAAAACTGTTTTTT.

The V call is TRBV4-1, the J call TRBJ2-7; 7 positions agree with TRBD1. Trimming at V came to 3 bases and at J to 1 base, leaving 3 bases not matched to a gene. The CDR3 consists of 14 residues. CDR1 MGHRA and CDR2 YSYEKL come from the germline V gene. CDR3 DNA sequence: TGCGCCAGCAGCCAGACGGACAGGTCCTACGAGCAGTACTTC. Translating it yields CASSQTDRSYEQYF.

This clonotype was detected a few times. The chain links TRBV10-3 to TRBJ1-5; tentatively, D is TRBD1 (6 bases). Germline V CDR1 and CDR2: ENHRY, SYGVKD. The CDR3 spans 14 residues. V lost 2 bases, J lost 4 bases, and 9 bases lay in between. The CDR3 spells CAISEGQPNQPQHF. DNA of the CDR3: TGTGCCATCAGTGAGGGACAGCCTAATCAGCCCCAGCATTTT.

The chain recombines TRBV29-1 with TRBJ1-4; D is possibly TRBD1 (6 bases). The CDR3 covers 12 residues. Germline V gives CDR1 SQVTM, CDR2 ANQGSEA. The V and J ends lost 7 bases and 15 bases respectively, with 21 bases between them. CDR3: CSAHPSGQEMFF. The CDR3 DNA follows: TGCAGCGCCCATCCTTCGGGACAAGAAATGTTTTTT.

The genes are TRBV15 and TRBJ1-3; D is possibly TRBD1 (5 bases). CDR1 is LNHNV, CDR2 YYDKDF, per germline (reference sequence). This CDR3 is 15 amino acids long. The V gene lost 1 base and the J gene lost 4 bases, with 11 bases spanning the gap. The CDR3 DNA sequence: TGTGCCACCAGCAGAGCCAGGGATCCGGGAAACACCATATATTTT. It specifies CATSRARDPGNTIYF.

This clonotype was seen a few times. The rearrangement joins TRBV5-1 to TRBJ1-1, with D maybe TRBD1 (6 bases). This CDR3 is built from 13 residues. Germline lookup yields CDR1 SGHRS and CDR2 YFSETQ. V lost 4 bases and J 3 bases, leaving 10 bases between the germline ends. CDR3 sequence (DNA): TGCGCCAGCAGCCACAGGGACGACACTGAAGCTTTCTTT. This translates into CASSHRDDTEAFF.

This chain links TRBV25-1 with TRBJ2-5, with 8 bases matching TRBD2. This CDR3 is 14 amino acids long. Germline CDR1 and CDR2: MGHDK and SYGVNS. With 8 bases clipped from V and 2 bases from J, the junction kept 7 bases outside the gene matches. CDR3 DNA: TGTGCCAGCGCTCCAATAGCGGGACAAGAGACCCAGTACTTC. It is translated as CASAPIAGQETQYF.